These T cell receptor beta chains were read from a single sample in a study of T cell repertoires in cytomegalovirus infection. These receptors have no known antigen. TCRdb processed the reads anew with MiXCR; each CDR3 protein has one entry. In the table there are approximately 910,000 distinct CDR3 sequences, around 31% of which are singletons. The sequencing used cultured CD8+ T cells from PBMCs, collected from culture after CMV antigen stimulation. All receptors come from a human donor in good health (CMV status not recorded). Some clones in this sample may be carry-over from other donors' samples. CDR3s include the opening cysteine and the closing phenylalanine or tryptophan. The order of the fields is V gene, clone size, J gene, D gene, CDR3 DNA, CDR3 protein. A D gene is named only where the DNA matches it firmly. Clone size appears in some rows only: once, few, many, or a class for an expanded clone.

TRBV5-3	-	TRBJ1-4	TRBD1	TGTGCCAGCAGCTTGCCCCCGGGACAGGGCGATGAAAAACTGTTTTTT	CASSLPPGQGDEKLFF
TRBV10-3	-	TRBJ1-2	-	TGTGCCATCAGTGAAGTCCTGGGACGGCAAAACTATGGCTACACCTTC	CAISEVLGRQNYGYTF
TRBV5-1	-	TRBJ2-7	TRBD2	TGCGCCAGCAGGGGAGTAGCGGGTCCAGGGTACGAGCAGTACTTC	CASRGVAGPGYEQYF
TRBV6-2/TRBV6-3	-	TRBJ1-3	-	TGTGCCAGCAGTTACTGGAAGTCTGGAAACACCATATATTTT	CASSYWKSGNTIYF
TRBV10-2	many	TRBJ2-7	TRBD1	TGCGCCAGCGGGGACAGATACCTCTCCTACGAGCAGTACTTC	CASGDRYLSYEQYF
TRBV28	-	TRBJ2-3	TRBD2	TGTGTCAGCAGCACTATTGGACCCCCTCGACTAGCCCTCCTGGTTAGCACAGATACGCAGTATTTT	CVSSTIGPPRLALLVSTDTQYF
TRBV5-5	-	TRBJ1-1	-	TGTGCCAGCAGCTTCACCGGATTGATGAACACTGAAGCTTTCTTT	CASSFTGLMNTEAFF
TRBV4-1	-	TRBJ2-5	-	TGCGCCAGCAGCCAAGTGGAAGGGTTGATAGAGACCCAGTACTTC	CASSQVEGLIETQYF
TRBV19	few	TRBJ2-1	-	TGTGCCAGTAGCCTCCCGTTGGGACAAGGGTACAATGAGCAGTTCTTC	CASSLPLGQGYNEQFF
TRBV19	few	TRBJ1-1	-	TGTGCCAGTAGTGCGGGGTTCGGGGCTGAAGCTTTCTTT	CASSAGFGAEAFF
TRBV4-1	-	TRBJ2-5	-	TGCGCCAGCAGCCAAGATGATCTGTCGTCGGAGACCCAGTACTTC	CASSQDDLSSETQYF
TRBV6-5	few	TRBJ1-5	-	TGTGCCAGCAGTTACTCGAGAAGGGGGCAGCCCCAGCATTTT	CASSYSRRGQPQHF
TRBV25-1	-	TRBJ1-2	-	TGTGCCAGCAGATGGGGAGGTCATGGCTACACCTTC	CASRWGGHGYTF
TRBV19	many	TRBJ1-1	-	TGTGCCAGTAGTTTATCGACCCAGAACACTGAAGCTTTCTTT	CASSLSTQNTEAFF
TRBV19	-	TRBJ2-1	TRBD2	TGTGCCAGTAGTTTAACGGGGGGGCTGGCTGAGCAGTTCTTC	CASSLTGGLAEQFF
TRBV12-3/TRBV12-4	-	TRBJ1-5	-	TGTGCCAGCAGTTTTAACGGACGGCTCCGTGTCGATCAGCCCCAGCATTTT	CASSFNGRLRVDQPQHF
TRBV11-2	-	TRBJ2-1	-	TGTGCCAGCTCCTTCGAGGGAAATGAGCAGTTCTTC	CASSFEGNEQFF
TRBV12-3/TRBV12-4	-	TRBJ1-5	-	TGTGCCAGCAGTTTAAGCCCGGTGGGTCAGCCCCAGCATTTT	CASSLSPVGQPQHF
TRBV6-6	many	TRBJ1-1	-	TGTGCCAGCACCGACCGGTACACTGAAGCTTTCTTT	CASTDRYTEAFF
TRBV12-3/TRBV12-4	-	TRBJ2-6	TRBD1	TGTGCCAGCAGTGGACAGGCGGTTGTGTCTGGGGCCAACGTCCTGACTTTC	CASSGQAVVSGANVLTF
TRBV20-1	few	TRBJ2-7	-	TGCAGTGCTACCGAACCGATAGCGATAGCGGCCTACGAGCAGTACTTC	CSATEPIAIAAYEQYF
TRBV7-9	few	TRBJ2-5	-	TGTGCCAGCAGCTTACCCGACCTGATGGGGACCCAGTACTTC	CASSLPDLMGTQYF
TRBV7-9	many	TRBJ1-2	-	TGTGCCAGCAGCCAAGGCGGGGGAGCTAACTATGGCTACACCTTC	CASSQGGGANYGYTF
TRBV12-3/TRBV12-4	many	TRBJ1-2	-	TGTGCCAGCAGTTTAGGCGCAGTTGGTGGCTACACCTTC	CASSLGAVGGYTF
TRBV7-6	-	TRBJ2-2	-	TGTTCCACAAATCGCGGCGCAGCGAACACCGGGGAGCTGTTTTTT	CSTNRGAANTGELFF
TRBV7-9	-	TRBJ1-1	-	TGTGCCAGCAGTCCAACAGGGCGACATGAAGCTTTCTTT	CASSPTGRHEAFF
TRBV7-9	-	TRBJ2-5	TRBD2	TGTGCCAGCAGCGACGGACTAGCGGGGGAACAAGAGACCCAGTACTTC	CASSDGLAGEQETQYF
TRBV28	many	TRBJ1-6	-	TGTGCCAGCATTGACTCCTATAATTCACCCCTCCACTTT	CASIDSYNSPLHF
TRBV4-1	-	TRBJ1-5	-	TGCGCCAGCAGCCAAGATCCGGACAGCCACAATCAGCCCCAGCATTTT	CASSQDPDSHNQPQHF
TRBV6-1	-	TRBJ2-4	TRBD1	TGTGCCAGCAGTGAATTTGGGACAGGGGGAACCTCAAACATTCAGTACTTC	CASSEFGTGGTSNIQYF
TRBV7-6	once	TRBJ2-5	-	TGTGCCAGCAGCCACCTCCCCCCCCGGGACAACCAAGAGACCCAGTACTTC	CASSHLPPRDNQETQYF
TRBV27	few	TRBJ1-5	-	TGTGCCAGCAGTAAACAGGGTTCTCGGCAGCCCCAGCATTTT	CASSKQGSRQPQHF
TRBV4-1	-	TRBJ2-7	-	TGTGCCAGCAGCCAGTACGGTAACTCCTACGAGCAGTACTTC	CASSQYGNSYEQYF
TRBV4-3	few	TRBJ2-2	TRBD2	TGCGCCAGCAGCCAACAGACTAGCGGGGGGGCGGTCACCGGGGAGCTGTTTTTT	CASSQQTSGGAVTGELFF
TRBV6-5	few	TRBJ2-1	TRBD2	TGTGCCAGCAGTACTGGGGTAGCGGGGGTCTGGAGGAATGAGCAGTTCTTC	CASSTGVAGVWRNEQFF
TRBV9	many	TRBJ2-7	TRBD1	TGTGCCAGCAGCGTCGGACAGGGCGCCTACGAGCAGTACTTC	CASSVGQGAYEQYF
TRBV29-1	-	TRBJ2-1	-	TGCAGCGTTGAAAGGGACTCCTACAATGAGCAGTTCTTC	CSVERDSYNEQFF
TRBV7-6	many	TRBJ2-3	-	TGTGCCAGCAGCTCTTCCCGGGGGGCCCTCGCTCTCACAGATACGCAGTATTTT	CASSSSRGALALTDTQYF
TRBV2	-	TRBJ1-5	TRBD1	TGTGCCAGCAGTGTGGGGACAGGGGGCGCTTACAATCAGCCCCAGCATTTT	CASSVGTGGAYNQPQHF
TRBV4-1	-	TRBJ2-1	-	TGCGCCAGCAGCCAAGATCAGGGGCTTAACTACAATGAGCAGTTCTTC	CASSQDQGLNYNEQFF
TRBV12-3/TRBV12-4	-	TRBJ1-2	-	TGTGCCAGCACCCAGGGGCAGGGTCTTGCCTATGGCTACACCTTC	CASTQGQGLAYGYTF
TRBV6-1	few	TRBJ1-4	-	TGTGCCAGCCTCGTCAGGACCCTATTCTCTAATGAAAAACTGTTTTTT	CASLVRTLFSNEKLFF
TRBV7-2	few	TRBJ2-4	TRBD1	TGTGCCAGCAGCTTAGCCGGGACAGGGGGTATAGCCAAAAACATTCAGTACTTC	CASSLAGTGGIAKNIQYF
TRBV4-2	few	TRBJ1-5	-	TGTGCCAGCAGCCAAGAAGAGGGAACTCAGCCCCAGCATTTT	CASSQEEGTQPQHF
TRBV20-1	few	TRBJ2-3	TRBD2	TGCAGTGCTGGACGGGGGGGTAGCACAGATACGCAGTATTTT	CSAGRGGSTDTQYF
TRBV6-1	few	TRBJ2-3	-	TGTGCCAGCAGTACAGGGTTGCTTAACACAGATACGCAGTATTTT	CASSTGLLNTDTQYF
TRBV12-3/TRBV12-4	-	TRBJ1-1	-	TGTGCCAGTGGGCCGCGAGTTTTGAACACTGAAGCTTTCTTT	CASGPRVLNTEAFF
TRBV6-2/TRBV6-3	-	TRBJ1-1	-	TGTGCCAGCAGTTATCCCACTCGGCAGGAGAACACTGAAGCTTTCTTT	CASSYPTRQENTEAFF
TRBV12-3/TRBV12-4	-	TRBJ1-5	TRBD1	TGTGCCAGCAGTTTAAGAGGTCCGGGGGACAGGGGGCATCCCCAGCATTTT	CASSLRGPGDRGHPQHF
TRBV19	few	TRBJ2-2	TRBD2	TGTGCCAATAGGGGGACTAGTGACACCGGGGAGCTGTTTTTT	CANRGTSDTGELFF
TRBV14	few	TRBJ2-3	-	TGTGCCAGCAGCCCTTCCGGGTCCCTCACAGATACGCAGTATTTT	CASSPSGSLTDTQYF
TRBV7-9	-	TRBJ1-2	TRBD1	TGTGCCAGCAGCTCGTTGACAGGGCCTGACTATGGCTACACCTTC	CASSSLTGPDYGYTF
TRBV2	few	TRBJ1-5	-	TGTGCCAGCCAAGTCGGAGGAACGGGTCAGCCCCAGCATTTT	CASQVGGTGQPQHF